These 32 T cell receptor beta chains originate from one sample sequenced in a study of blood T cell repertoires in COVID-19. TCRdb's table, derived via immunoSEQ multiplex PCR, lists solely in-frame clones and lacks some. In the table there are roughly 200,000 clones, roughly 90% of which are singletons. Sequenced sample: peripheral blood. The receptor source for this set is a man in his fifties with COVID-19, enrolled during active disease.

This clone showed up just once. This sequence joins TRBV28 and TRBJ2-5; TRBD2 aligns across 7 bases. Germline lookup yields CDR1 MDHEN and CDR2 SYDVKM. The CDR3 covers 15 residues. With 6 bases clipped from V and 9 bases from J, the junction kept 16 bases outside the gene matches. CDR3 DNA: TGTGCCAGCAGCCCCGGGGGGTCGAACTGGAGAGCCCAGTACTTC. This sequence encodes CASSPGGSNWRAQYF.

The chain carries TRBV24-1 and TRBJ2-5; 7 bases map to TRBD1. With 3 bases clipped from V and 1 base from J, the junction kept 4 bases outside the gene matches. CDR3 length: 15 residues. From germline, CDR1 is KGHDR and CDR2 SFDVKD. The CDR3 DNA is TGTGCCACCAGTGATATGGGACAGCCCCAAGAGACCCAGTACTTC. This encodes CATSDMGQPQETQYF.

This chain links TRBV27 with TRBJ2-5; 7 bases map to TRBD1. The trim removed 3 bases at V and 1 base at J, leaving 5 bases unmatched. CDR1 and CDR2 from the germline V gene are MNHEY and SMNVEV (reference sequence). CDR3 size: 15 residues. The CDR3 DNA reads TGTGCCAGCAGTTTGGACAGGCGACCCCAAGAGACCCAGTACTTC. This codes for CASSLDRRPQETQYF.

The chain links TRBV18 to TRBJ2-3; 9 bases are a match to TRBD1. With 3 bases clipped from V and 0 bases from J, the junction kept 10 bases outside the gene matches. The CDR3 contains 18 residues. Germline CDR1 KGHSH, CDR2 LQKENI. The CDR3 is CASSPTPPTGGSTDTQYF. For the CDR3, the DNA is TGTGCCAGCTCACCCACACCACCGACAGGGGGGAGCACAGATACGCAGTATTTT.

The DNA of the CDR3 is TGTGCCAGCAGTGAAATCACAGGGCTGGCTAATGAAAAACTGTTTTTT. Its translation is CASSEITGLANEKLFF. The V gene is TRBV6-1, the J gene TRBJ1-4, with D possibly being TRBD1 (6 bases). The CDR3 has 16 amino acids. V lost 2 bases to trimming and J lost 3 bases, with 13 bases between them. Germline V lookup: CDR1 MNHNS, CDR2 SASEGT.

V gene TRBV15 combines with J gene TRBJ2-1; D is unclear. The CDR3 covers 15 residues. Germline CDR1 is LNHNV and CDR2 is YYDKDF (reference sequence). The V and J ends lost 3 bases and 5 bases respectively, with 14 bases between them. CDR3 loop: CATSSTRAANNEQFF. CDR3 bases: TGTGCCACCAGCAGTACTCGCGCCGCCAACAATGAGCAGTTCTTC.

The chain recombines TRBV10-1 with TRBJ2-3; D is perhaps TRBD2 (6 bases). Germline-derived CDR1 and CDR2 are WNHNN and SYGVQD (reference sequence). V was shortened by 3 bases and J by 6 bases, with 13 bases between the two germline ends. This CDR3 comprises 14 residues. The chain's CDR3 is CASSDRTSYDTQYF. CDR3 nucleotides: TGCGCCAGCAGTGACAGAACTAGCTATGATACGCAGTATTTT.

The chain uses TRBV19 and TRBJ2-3, with D hard to call. In germline, CDR1 is LNHDA, CDR2 SQIVND (reference sequence). Trimming left V 4 bases short and J 0 bases short, with 8 bases between. The CDR3 sequence is 14 residues long. In DNA form, the CDR3 reads TGTGCCAGTAGTAAGGTCGGGAGCACAGATACGCAGTATTTT. Translation: CASSKVGSTDTQYF. The whole variable domain, remainder taken from reference TRBV19 and TRBJ2-3, is DGGITQSPKYLFRKEGQNVTLSCEQNLNHDAMYWYRQDPGQGLRLIYYSQIVNDFQKGDIAEGYSVSREKKESFPLTVTSAQKNPTAFYLCASSKVGSTDTQYFGPGTRLTVL.

The J gene is TRBJ1-5, the V gene TRBV3-1 (or the pseudogene TRBV3-2); D is unclear. The V end was cut by 1 base, the J end by 3 bases, with 10 bases between. Germline CDR1 and CDR2: LGHDT and YNNKEL (reference sequence). CDR3 length: 15 amino acids. The CDR3 DNA sequence: TGTGCCAGCAGCCAAGGACCCGGGAACAATCAGCCCCAGCATTTT. It translates to CASSQGPGNNQPQHF.

Details on this clone: The junction departs from germline at one end; a sequencing error may be responsible. V and J are TRBV6-1 and TRBJ1-1; 12 nucleotides match TRBD1. CDR3 length: 15 amino acids. The germline CDR1 and CDR2 sequences are MNHNS and SASEGT. CDR3 DNA: TGTGCCAGCAGCGAAGAGGGACAGGGGGCGCTTGAAGCTTTCTTT. Translating it yields CASSEEGQGALEAFF.

The chain combines TRBV28 with TRBJ1-4; 11 bases are shared with TRBD1. Looked up from germline, CDR1 is MDHEN and CDR2 is SYDVKM. The V and J ends lost 7 bases and 7 bases, in that order; junction bases with no gene match: 5. The CDR3 loop spans 14 amino acids. This CDR3 reads CASISGTGGEKLFF. For the CDR3, the DNA is TGTGCCAGCATCTCCGGGACAGGGGGTGAAAAACTGTTTTTT.

This chain uses TRBV7-2 with TRBJ1-5; D not certain. Trimming left V 5 bases short and J 2 bases short, with 13 bases between. The V gene's germline CDR1 is SGHTA and CDR2 FQGNSA. This CDR3 has 15 amino acids. The CDR3 loop reads CASSPSPGGNQPQHF. The CDR3 coding sequence is TGTGCCAGCAGCCCCAGTCCGGGAGGCAATCAGCCCCAGCATTTT.

This clone occurred once. The gene calls are TRBV28 and TRBJ1-5; no definite D call. V was shortened by 5 bases and J by 0 bases, with 14 bases between the two germline ends. This CDR3 spans 16 amino acids. The germline CDR1 and CDR2 sequences are MDHEN and SYDVKM. The CDR3 DNA follows: TGTGCCAGCAGTCTCCTTGGAGTGGCTAGCAATCAGCCCCAGCATTTT. Residues: CASSLLGVASNQPQHF.

The V and J genes are TRBV4-1 and TRBJ1-2; maybe TRBD1 (6 bases). From germline, CDR1 is MGHRA and CDR2 YSYEKL. The V end lost 0 bases, the J end lost 8 bases, and 13 bases lay between the germline ends. The length of the CDR3 is 14 residues. The CDR3 loop is CASSQDLGARGYTF. The CDR3 nucleotides read TGCGCCAGCAGCCAAGATTTGGGGGCGCGCGGCTACACCTTC.

The chain carries TRBV4-1 and TRBJ2-5, with 12 nucleotides matching TRBD1. Per the germline V gene, CDR1 is MGHRA and CDR2 is YSYEKL. V was pared by 4 bases and J by 5 bases, with 11 bases of the junction left unmatched. This CDR3 comprises 17 residues. DNA for the CDR3: TGCGCCAGCAGCCCCGAGTCGGGACAGGGGGCCAGGGAGACCCAGTACTTC. This encodes CASSPESGQGARETQYF.

The chain joins TRBV6-6 to TRBJ1-4, with 11 bases lining up with TRBD1. From germline, CDR1 is MNHNY and CDR2 SVGAGI (reference sequence). Trimming removed 6 bases from V and 8 bases from J; junction bases left unmatched: 5. The CDR3 totals 14 residues. In DNA, the CDR3 is TGTGCCAGCAGGCTGGGACAGGGGGGGGAAAAACTGTTTTTT. It translates to CASRLGQGGEKLFF.

The genes are TRBV6-5 and TRBJ1-2; D is possibly TRBD1 (6 bases). From germline, CDR1 is MNHEY and CDR2 SVGAGI. The V and J ends lost 2 bases and 4 bases respectively, with 8 bases between them. The CDR3 consists of 13 residues. CDR3 in amino acids: CASSYDRSYGYTF. The DNA for the CDR3 is TGTGCCAGCAGTTACGACAGGAGCTATGGCTACACCTTC.

This chain links TRBV19 with TRBJ1-1, with D unclear. Germline V gene data show CDR1 as LNHDA and CDR2 as SQIVND (reference sequence). Trimming cost V 3 bases and J 2 bases, with 7 bases left between them. This CDR3 contains 13 residues. CDR3 in DNA: TGTGCCAGTAGTATTACAAGTAACACTGAAGCTTTCTTT. As protein: CASSITSNTEAFF.

CDR3 sequence reads: CASSTRRDAYEQYF. In nucleotides, the CDR3 is TGTGCCAGCTCGACCAGGCGGGACGCCTACGAGCAGTACTTC. The chain joins TRBV18 to TRBJ2-7, with D tentatively TRBD2 (6 bases). The V end lost 6 bases, the J end lost 2 bases, and 14 bases lay between the germline ends. The CDR3 loop spans 14 amino acids. From germline, CDR1 is KGHSH and CDR2 LQKENI.

The chain employs TRBV6-2 or TRBV6-3 and TRBJ1-6, with a possible D match to TRBD1 (6 bases). The V gene's germline CDR1 is MNHEY and CDR2 SVGEGT. CDR3 length equals 14 residues. The ends were cut back, 6 bases at V and 11 bases at J, with 17 bases in the middle. Here the CDR3 DNA reads TGTGCCAGCAGCACCGGGGGGGGGCACACACCCCTCCACTTT. Its protein is CASSTGGGHTPLHF.

On this clone: Relative to the germline gene, one junction end is altered; a read error may explain this. J is TRBJ2-7 and V is TRBV19, with D possibly matching TRBD2 (5 bases). The CDR3 contains 14 residues. CDR1 and CDR2 from the germline V gene are LNHDA and SQIVND (reference sequence). For the CDR3, the DNA is TGTGCCAGCAGAGACGCGGGTTACTCCTACAAGCAGTACTTC. Translated, it gives CASRDAGYSYKQYF.

The V call is TRBV5-1, the J call TRBJ1-1; possible D gene TRBD1, 5 bases. V lost 3 bases and J 1 base, leaving 7 bases between the germline ends. The CDR3 loop spans 13 amino acids. Germline CDR1 and CDR2: SGHRS and YFSETQ. CDR3 protein: CASSSQGNTEAFF. DNA of the CDR3: TGCGCCAGCAGCTCCCAGGGGAACACTGAAGCTTTCTTT.

Only one count was recorded for this clone. The chain recombines TRBV7-3 with TRBJ2-1, with D perhaps matching TRBD2 (5 bases). The CDR3 consists of 13 residues. Germline values: CDR1 SGHTA, CDR2 FQGTGA. V lost 0 bases to trimming and J lost 13 bases, with 13 bases between them. The CDR3 nucleotides are TGTGCCAGCAGCTTAACGGACTCTAACCCCCAGTTCTTC. Translation gives CASSLTDSNPQFF.

The rearrangement uses TRBV10-2 and TRBJ2-3; 8 bases are shared with TRBD2. V lost 6 bases, J lost 4 bases, and 9 bases stayed unmatched. The germline V gene has CDR1 WSHSY and CDR2 SAAADI. The CDR3 is 15 residues long. The CDR3 loop reads CASRGSGRVSDTQYF. CDR3 in DNA: TGCGCCAGCAGAGGGAGCGGGAGAGTGTCAGATACGCAGTATTTT.

The chain employs TRBV2 and TRBJ2-7, with TRBD1 as a possible D gene (6 bases). The CDR3 sequence is 13 residues long. V lost 8 bases to trimming and J lost 0 bases, with 11 bases between them. CDR1 and CDR2 (germline): SNHLY, FYNNEI. CDR3 in DNA: TGTGCCAGCGACCAGGGGCACTCCTACGAGCAGTACTTC. Translating it yields CASDQGHSYEQYF. The whole variable domain, filled in from reference TRBV2 and TRBJ2-7, reads EPEVTQTPSHQVTQMGQEVILRCVPISNHLYFYWYRQILGQKVEFLVSFYNNEISEKSEIFDDQFSVERPDGSNFTLKIRSTKLEDSAMYFCASDQGHSYEQYFGPGTRLTVT.

This rearrangement joins TRBV11-2 to TRBJ2-7; D might be TRBD2 (5 bases). The V gene lost 0 bases and the J gene lost 0 bases, with 9 bases spanning the gap. Germline V gene lookup returns CDR1 SGHAT and CDR2 FQNNGV. The CDR3 spans 15 residues. CDR3 DNA sequence: TGTGCCAGCAGCTTAGATTTCGGACTCTCCTACGAGCAGTACTTC. It encodes CASSLDFGLSYEQYF. The full variable domain, in which reference TRBV11-2 and TRBJ2-7 provide the parts outside the CDR3, is EAGVAQSPRYKIIEKRQSVAFWCNPISGHATLYWYQQILGQGPKLLIQFQNNGVVDDSQLPKDRFSAERLKGVDSTLKIQPAKLEDSAVYLCASSLDFGLSYEQYFGPGTRLTVT.

This sequence joins TRBV2 and TRBJ1-1; 8 nucleotides match TRBD1. Germline assignment: CDR1 SNHLY and CDR2 FYNNEI. The CDR3 runs to 14 residues. The V and J ends lost 7 bases and 1 base, in that order; junction bases with no gene match: 5. CDR3: CASTPDRGNTEAFF. The DNA of the CDR3 is TGTGCCAGCACACCCGACAGGGGGAACACTGAAGCTTTCTTT.

The sample holds a few counts of this clone. The chain couples TRBV15 to TRBJ1-2, with TRBD1 as a possible D gene (6 bases). The CDR3 length is 14 residues. Germline V gene sequence: CDR1 LNHNV, CDR2 YYDKDF (reference sequence). V was shortened by 5 bases and J by 2 bases, with 12 bases between the two germline ends. The DNA for the CDR3 is TGTGCCACCAGCGGGGGGGACAACAACTATGGCTACACCTTC. Amino acids: CATSGGDNNYGYTF.

The chain combines TRBV6-2 or TRBV6-3 with TRBJ1-6; D not resolved. CDR1 and CDR2 from the germline V gene are MNHEY and SVGEGT. The V gene lost 4 bases and the J gene lost 9 bases, with 13 bases spanning the gap. The CDR3 consists of 14 residues. The CDR3 spells CASSSGELSSPLHF. CDR3 DNA: TGTGCCAGCAGTTCCGGGGAACTAAGTTCACCCCTCCACTTT.

This rearrangement joins TRBV6-5 to TRBJ1-5, with TRBD1 identical over 7 bases. The ends lost 5 bases at V and 3 bases at J; junction bases unmatched: 4. Germline V gene sequence: CDR1 MNHEY, CDR2 SVGAGI. The CDR3 length is 14 residues. The CDR3 DNA is TGTGCCAGCAGTCGACAGGGCTTCAATCAGCCCCAGCATTTT. It yields the protein CASSRQGFNQPQHF.

The chain combines TRBV25-1 with TRBJ1-3, with D possibly matching TRBD1 (5 bases). CDR3 length: 16 residues. The V end was cut by 0 bases, the J end by 1 base, with 10 bases between. Germline V gives CDR1 MGHDK, CDR2 SYGVNS. The chain's CDR3 is CASSEYRGSSGNTIYF. CDR3 nucleotides: TGTGCCAGCAGTGAATATCGGGGGAGTTCTGGAAACACCATATATTTT. Full variable domain (rest looked up from reference TRBV25-1 and TRBJ1-3): EADIYQTPRYLVIGTGKKITLECSQTMGHDKMYWYQQDPGMELHLIHYSYGVNSTEKGDLSSESTVSRIRTEHFPLTLESARPSHTSQYLCASSEYRGSSGNTIYFGEGSWLTVV.

The chain links TRBV7-3 to TRBJ1-4; TRBD1 matches at 8 bases. Trimming at V came to 6 bases and at J to 8 bases, leaving 5 bases not matched to a gene. The CDR3 covers 13 residues. Germline CDR1 reads SGHTA; CDR2 reads FQGTGA. The CDR3 DNA sequence: TGTGCCAGCAGTCAGGGGGCAGGGGAAAAACTGTTTTTT. Translating it yields CASSQGAGEKLFF.